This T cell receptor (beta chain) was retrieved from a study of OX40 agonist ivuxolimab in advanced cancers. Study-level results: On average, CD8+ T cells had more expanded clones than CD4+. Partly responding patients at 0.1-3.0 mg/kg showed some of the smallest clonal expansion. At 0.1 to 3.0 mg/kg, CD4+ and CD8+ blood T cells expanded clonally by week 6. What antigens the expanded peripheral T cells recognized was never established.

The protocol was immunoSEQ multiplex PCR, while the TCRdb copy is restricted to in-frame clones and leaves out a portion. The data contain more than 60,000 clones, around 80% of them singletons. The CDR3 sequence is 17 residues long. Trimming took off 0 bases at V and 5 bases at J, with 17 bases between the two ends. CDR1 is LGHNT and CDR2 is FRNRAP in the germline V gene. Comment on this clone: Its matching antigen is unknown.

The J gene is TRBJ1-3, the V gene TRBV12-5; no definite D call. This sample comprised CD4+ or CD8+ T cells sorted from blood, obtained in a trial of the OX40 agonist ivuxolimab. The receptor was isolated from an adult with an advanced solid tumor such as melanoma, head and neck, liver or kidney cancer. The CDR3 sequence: CASGLVSVDYPRNTIYF. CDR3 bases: TGTGCTAGTGGTTTGGTATCAGTCGATTACCCCCGAAACACCATATATTTT.